What follows are 18 T cell receptor beta chains derived from one specimen sequenced in a study of cytomegalovirus exposure and HLA in healthy donors. Amplification used 60 Vbeta primers and 13 Jbeta primers. Assay: immunoSEQ multiplex PCR; the TCRdb copy retains only in-frame clones and omits some. The table shows 130,000 to 150,000 clones, with about three quarters occurring only once. The sequenced sample was PBMCs. All receptors come from a male donor in good health and CMV-seropositive.

V usage is TRBV7-9 and J usage is TRBJ1-1; 7 nucleotides align to TRBD1. V dropped 1 base and J dropped 1; count of bases not matched to a gene: 12. Germline assignment: CDR1 SEHNR and CDR2 FQNEAQ (reference sequence). The CDR3 is 18 residues long. CDR3 DNA sequence: TGTGCCAGCAGCTTAGTTGGAGGGGGCCGGTCGAGGAACACTGAAGCTTTCTTT. Amino acid sequence: CASSLVGGGRSRNTEAFF. The full variable domain, rest sourced from reference TRBV7-9 and TRBJ1-1, is DTGVSQNPRHKITKRGQNVTFRCDPISEHNRLYWYRQTLGQGPEFLTYFQNEAQLEKSRLLSDRFSAERPKGSFSTLEIQRTEQGDSAMYLCASSLVGGGRSRNTEAFFGQGTRLTVV.

This chain connects TRBV28 to TRBJ1-1; D uncertain. The CDR3 sequence is 13 residues long. Germline assignment: CDR1 MDHEN and CDR2 SYDVKM. Trimming took 3 bases from V and 5 from J, leaving 10 bases between them. The CDR3 DNA reads as TGTGCCAGCAGTTTGCTTCCGGGAACTGAAGCTTTCTTT. Translated: CASSLLPGTEAFF.

The rearrangement joins TRBV28 to TRBJ1-2; D is unclear. V lost 3 bases, J lost 4 bases, and 15 bases lay in between. The length of the CDR3 is 15 residues. Looked up from germline, CDR1 is MDHEN and CDR2 is SYDVKM. The CDR3 sequence is CASSLSGSLSYGYTF. CDR3 nucleotides: TGTGCCAGCAGTTTGTCGGGGTCCCTCAGCTATGGCTACACCTTC.

For the CDR3, the DNA is TGCGCCAGCAGCTTAGGGACAGGGGGATTTCGGACCGGGGAGCTGTTTTTT. It encodes CASSLGTGGFRTGELFF. The chain carries TRBV5-1 and TRBJ2-2; 11 bases fit TRBD1. The junction had 8 bases not matched to a gene; V was cut back by 2 bases and J by 5 bases. Per the germline V gene, CDR1 is SGHRS and CDR2 is YFSETQ. The CDR3 loop spans 17 amino acids.

Written as DNA, the CDR3 is TGTGCCAGTAGTATAGTTCCCAGGGCGAAGGAAAAACTGTTTTTT. It specifies CASSIVPRAKEKLFF. The chain combines TRBV19 with TRBJ1-4; possible D gene TRBD1, 5 bases. The germline V and J ends were trimmed by 1 base and 8 bases, with 14 bases remaining between them. The germline V gene encodes CDR1 LNHDA and CDR2 SQIVND (reference sequence). The CDR3 loop spans 15 amino acids.

The rearrangement links TRBV10-3 to TRBJ1-5; a weak D match, TRBD1 (6 bases). The V gene's germline CDR1 is ENHRY and CDR2 SYGVKD. V was pared by 3 bases and J by 5 bases, with 14 bases between. This CDR3 region has 15 residues. CDR3 in DNA: TGTGCCATCAGTGACCTAGGGGGGGGCGATCAGCCCCAGCATTTT. This sequence encodes CAISDLGGGDQPQHF.

The genes are TRBV4-3 and TRBJ2-2; a weak D match, TRBD2 (6 bases). The germline gives CDR1 LGHNA, CDR2 YSLEER. The CDR3 loop spans 15 amino acids. V was clipped by 1 base and J by 7 bases, with 13 bases between them. CDR3 bases: TGCGCCAGCAGCCAAGTTATCGGGGGTAACGGGGAGCTGTTTTTT. Protein: CASSQVIGGNGELFF.

The chain employs TRBV7-9 and TRBJ2-1; TRBD2 matches at 14 bases. Germline CDR1 reads SEHNR; CDR2 reads FQNEAQ (reference sequence). After removal of 5 bases from V and 5 bases from J, the junction contained 14 bases not matched to a gene. This CDR3 is built from 19 residues. The CDR3: CASSTRLAGGFRPNNEQFF. The CDR3 DNA follows: TGTGCCAGCAGCACTCGACTAGCGGGAGGGTTCAGGCCCAACAATGAGCAGTTCTTC.

In DNA, the CDR3 is TGCGCCAGCAGCTTCGCTAGCCGGTCGGGGGAGCAGTACTTC. As protein: CASSFASRSGEQYF. V is TRBV5-1 and J is TRBJ2-7; the D gene is possibly TRBD2 (5 bases). The CDR3 covers 14 residues. V lost 2 bases, J lost 7 bases, and 16 bases lay in between. In germline, CDR1 is SGHRS, CDR2 YFSETQ.

The rearrangement uses TRBV15 and TRBJ1-4, with 10 bases identical to TRBD1. V was clipped by 5 bases and J by 6 bases; unmatched bases: 6. Germline lookup yields CDR1 LNHNV and CDR2 YYDKDF (reference sequence). CDR3 size: 15 residues. The CDR3 DNA reads TGTGCCACCAGCTGGGACAGGGGAGGGTATGAAAAACTGTTTTTT. Its protein is CATSWDRGGYEKLFF.

The genes are TRBV4-1 and TRBJ2-5; D perhaps matches TRBD2 (7 bases). The length of the CDR3 is 15 residues. Trimming took 1 base from V and 2 from J, leaving 11 bases between them. Germline V gene lookup returns CDR1 MGHRA and CDR2 YSYEKL. The CDR3 nucleotides are TGCGCCAGCAGCCAAGTCGGGGGGCTACAAGAGACCCAGTACTTC. Encoded protein: CASSQVGGLQETQYF.

This chain links TRBV5-6 with TRBJ2-7; D not certain. The CDR3 totals 13 residues. CDR1 is SGHDT and CDR2 is YYEEEE in the germline V gene. Deletions cut 2 bases from V and 3 bases from J, with 9 bases between. CDR3 loop: CASSFTIDYEQYF. Here the CDR3 DNA reads TGTGCCAGCAGCTTTACTATTGACTACGAGCAGTACTTC. The variable domain in full, with the rest retrieved from reference TRBV5-6 and TRBJ2-7, is DAGVTQSPTHLIKTRGQQVTLRCSPKSGHDTVSWYQQALGQGPQFIFQYYEEEERQRGNFPDRFSGHQFPNYSSELNVNALLLGDSALYLCASSFTIDYEQYFGPGTRLTVT.

This clone has a handful of counts. V usage is TRBV5-4 and J usage is TRBJ2-3; TRBD2 is a possible D gene (5 bases). The V gene lost 0 bases and the J gene lost 10 bases, with 12 bases spanning the gap. The CDR3 covers 13 residues. The germline gives CDR1 SGHNT, CDR2 YYREEE (reference sequence). CDR3 nucleotides: TGTGCCAGCAGCTTGGGGGCGGGTATTGCGCAGTATTTT. It is translated as CASSLGAGIAQYF.

The V and J genes are TRBV7-6 and TRBJ2-7; TRBD1 is a possible D gene (5 bases). This CDR3 has 13 residues. Per the germline V gene, CDR1 is SGHVS and CDR2 is FNYEAQ. V was pared by 5 bases and J by 1 base, with 9 bases between. This CDR3 is CASSQGESYEQYF. The CDR3 DNA reads as TGTGCCAGCAGCCAAGGGGAATCCTACGAGCAGTACTTC. The entire variable domain, with the rest obtained from reference TRBV7-6 and TRBJ2-7, is as follows: GAGVSQSPRYKVTKRGQDVALRCDPISGHVSLYWYRQALGQGPEFLTYFNYEAQQDKSGLPNDRFSAERPEGSISTLTIQRTEQRDSAMYRCASSQGESYEQYFGPGTRLTVT.

This rearrangement joins TRBV25-1 to TRBJ2-1; weak D call: TRBD2 (6 bases). With 4 bases removed from V and 6 bases from J, the gap between germline ends came to 7 bases. CDR3 length: 12 amino acids. The germline gives CDR1 MGHDK, CDR2 SYGVNS. In DNA form, the CDR3 reads TGTGCCAGCAGTGGACTAGGCAATGAGCAGTTCTTC. Protein sequence: CASSGLGNEQFF.

The J gene is TRBJ1-5, the V gene TRBV28, with D possibly TRBD1 on 6 matching bases. Trimming left V 2 bases short and J 0 bases short, with 14 bases between. CDR1 and CDR2 from the germline V gene are MDHEN and SYDVKM. The CDR3 spans 17 residues. This CDR3 is CASSLPDSRYSNQPQHF. The CDR3 DNA follows: TGTGCCAGCAGTTTACCGGACAGCCGATATAGCAATCAGCCCCAGCATTTT.

This chain joins TRBV28 and TRBJ2-7, with 7 nucleotides matching TRBD2. Germline V gene lookup returns CDR1 MDHEN and CDR2 SYDVKM. The CDR3 consists of 14 residues. J gave up 6 bases and V 5 bases, and 10 bases lay outside the gene matches. CDR3 bases: TGTGCCAGCAGTACCCCTAGCGGTTCGGGCGAGCAGTACTTC. Amino acid sequence: CASSTPSGSGEQYF.

The DNA of the CDR3 is TGTGCCAGCAGTTACTGGGGGACAGGTAGACACGAGCAGTACTTC. Translation gives CASSYWGTGRHEQYF. This sequence joins TRBV6-5 and TRBJ2-5, with TRBD1 matching 8 bases. The assigned J gene may be wrong: the sequence end matches TRBJ2-7 better. The CDR3 consists of 15 residues. Germline assignment: CDR1 MNHEY and CDR2 SVGAGI.